This passage covers 13 T cell receptor beta chains from one sample sequenced in a study of T cells after posttransplantation cyclophosphamide. Assay: immunoSEQ multiplex PCR; the TCRdb copy retains only in-frame clones and omits some. The sample records 5,500 to 7,500 clones, roughly 98% being singletons. Sequencing was carried out using memory CD4+ T cells sorted from PBMCs. The receptors shown here come from a man aged 40-55 years in good health, CMV-negative, and a related stem cell transplant donor.

The rearrangement uses TRBV19 and TRBJ1-2; TRBD1 might be the D (5 bases). Trimming removed 4 bases at V and 4 bases at J, with 10 bases between. The CDR3 is made up of 13 amino acids. Germline V gene sequence: CDR1 LNHDA, CDR2 SQIVND (reference sequence). CDR3 protein: CASSSGATYGYTF. DNA of the CDR3: TGTGCCAGTAGTAGCGGGGCCACCTATGGCTACACCTTC.

V gene TRBV28 combines with J gene TRBJ2-3; 8 bases align to TRBD2. V dropped 6 bases and J dropped 5; count of bases not matched to a gene: 10. The CDR3 covers 15 residues. Germline V gene lookup returns CDR1 MDHEN and CDR2 SYDVKM. The chain's CDR3 is CASSRPTGGKDTQYF. The CDR3 DNA follows: TGTGCCAGCAGCCGACCCACGGGAGGGAAAGATACGCAGTATTTT.

The chain has TRBV7-8 and TRBJ1-3, with TRBD1 as a possible D gene (6 bases). CDR1 is SGHVS and CDR2 is FQNEAQ in the germline V gene. The CDR3 extends over 17 amino acids. V was clipped by 4 bases and J by 1 base, with 17 bases between them. The CDR3 bases are TGTGCCAGCAGCTACTACAGGGAAGGGGAATCTGGAAACACCATATATTTT. This encodes CASSYYREGESGNTIYF.

This chain joins TRBV5-6 and TRBJ2-7, with D tentatively TRBD2 (5 bases). With 5 bases removed from V and 5 bases from J, the gap between germline ends came to 8 bases. CDR1 is SGHDT, CDR2 YYEEEE, per germline. This CDR3 spans 11 amino acids. The CDR3 sequence: CASSQRNEQYF. CDR3 nucleotide sequence: TGTGCCAGCAGTCAGCGGAACGAGCAGTACTTC. The full variable domain, with the rest looked up from reference TRBV5-6 and TRBJ2-7, is DAGVTQSPTHLIKTRGQQVTLRCSPKSGHDTVSWYQQALGQGPQFIFQYYEEEERQRGNFPDRFSGHQFPNYSSELNVNALLLGDSALYLCASSQRNEQYFGPGTRLTVT.

The chain couples TRBV7-2 to TRBJ2-7; possible D gene TRBD1, 6 bases. The V end was cut by 1 base, the J end by 0 bases, with 10 bases between. The CDR3 is made up of 15 amino acids. The V gene's germline CDR1 is SGHTA and CDR2 FQGNSA. The CDR3 DNA is TGTGCCAGCAGCTTAGGTGGGGGCGCCTCCTACGAGCAGTACTTC. It specifies CASSLGGGASYEQYF. The complete variable domain, with remaining parts taken from reference TRBV7-2 and TRBJ2-7, reads GAGVSQSPSNKVTEKGKDVELRCDPISGHTALYWYRQSLGQGLEFLIYFQGNSAPDKSGLPSDRFSAERTGGSVSTLTIQRTQQEDSAVYLCASSLGGGASYEQYFGPGTRLTVT.

V usage is TRBV18 and J usage is TRBJ1-5, with TRBD1 matching 7 bases. Unmatched junction bases numbered 7, after V lost 2 bases and J lost 0 bases. This CDR3 region has 17 residues. Germline CDR1 and CDR2: KGHSH and LQKENI. CDR3 sequence reads: CASSPYPTGSSNQPQHF. The CDR3 nucleotides read TGTGCCAGCTCACCATACCCGACAGGGAGTAGCAATCAGCCCCAGCATTTT. The whole variable domain, filled in from reference TRBV18 and TRBJ1-5, reads NAGVMQNPRHLVRRRGQEARLRCSPMKGHSHVYWYRQLPEEGLKFMVYLQKENIIDESGMPKERFSAEFPKEGPSILRIQQVVRGDSAAYFCASSPYPTGSSNQPQHFGDGTRLSIL.

V usage is TRBV19 and J usage is TRBJ2-7, with a possible D match to TRBD2 (7 bases). Per germline, CDR1 LNHDA and CDR2 SQIVND (reference sequence). The V gene lost 7 bases and the J gene lost 0 bases, with 10 bases spanning the gap. The CDR3 runs 13 residues. The CDR3 region has the DNA TGTGCCAGTATAGGGGGGGCCTCCTACGAGCAGTACTTC. This translates into CASIGGASYEQYF. The whole variable domain, remainder taken from reference TRBV19 and TRBJ2-7, is DGGITQSPKYLFRKEGQNVTLSCEQNLNHDAMYWYRQDPGQGLRLIYYSQIVNDFQKGDIAEGYSVSREKKESFPLTVTSAQKNPTAFYLCASIGGASYEQYFGPGTRLTVT.

The chain carries TRBV19 and TRBJ1-1; D is possibly TRBD1 (6 bases). Trimming pared 9 bases from V and 0 bases from J, leaving 17 bases between. The CDR3 covers 15 residues. The germline CDR1 and CDR2 sequences are LNHDA and SQIVND (reference sequence). Written as DNA, the CDR3 is TGTGCCAGCATCCCCCCGGGACACTTGAACACTGAAGCTTTCTTT. As protein: CASIPPGHLNTEAFF. The variable domain in full, with the rest retrieved from reference TRBV19 and TRBJ1-1, is DGGITQSPKYLFRKEGQNVTLSCEQNLNHDAMYWYRQDPGQGLRLIYYSQIVNDFQKGDIAEGYSVSREKKESFPLTVTSAQKNPTAFYLCASIPPGHLNTEAFFGQGTRLTVV.

The chain employs TRBV28 and TRBJ2-1, with TRBD2 matching 9 bases. The V and J ends lost 8 bases and 6 bases, in that order; junction bases with no gene match: 11. Germline assignment: CDR1 MDHEN and CDR2 SYDVKM. The length of the CDR3 is 15 residues. The CDR3 DNA sequence: TGTGCCAGCGGCCCCCGGGGTAGCGGGAGCAATGAGCAGTTCTTC. Protein: CASGPRGSGSNEQFF.

The rearrangement links TRBV15 to TRBJ2-1; 9 positions agree with TRBD2. The V gene end was trimmed by 3 bases and the J gene end by 0 bases; junction bases not matched to a gene: 6. This CDR3 contains 17 residues. Germline values: CDR1 LNHNV, CDR2 YYDKDF (reference sequence). The chain's CDR3 is CATSRGGSGSSYNEQFF. The CDR3 coding sequence is TGTGCCACCAGCAGGGGGGGTAGCGGGAGCTCCTACAATGAGCAGTTCTTC. Based on the CDR3 plus reference TRBV15 and TRBJ2-1, the full variable domain is DAMVIQNPRYQVTQFGKPVTLSCSQTLNHNVMYWYQQKSSQAPKLLFHYYDKDFNNEADTPDNFQSRRPNTSFCFLDIRSPGLGDTAMYLCATSRGGSGSSYNEQFFGPGTRLTVL.

The chain employs TRBV20-1 and TRBJ2-1, with D maybe TRBD2 (5 bases). V was trimmed by 3 bases and J by 9 bases, leaving 9 bases between them. Germline V lookup: CDR1 DFQATT, CDR2 SNEGSKA (reference sequence). The CDR3 extends over 11 amino acids. The CDR3 bases are TGCAGTGCTAGGGGGAGAGTTGAGCAGTTCTTC. Amino acid sequence: CSARGRVEQFF.

The chain joins TRBV5-4 to TRBJ1-1, with a tentative D call TRBD1 (6 bases). The CDR3 covers 18 residues. Germline V CDR1 and CDR2: SGHNT, YYREEE (reference sequence). Deletions cut 4 bases from V and 2 bases from J, with 24 bases between. This CDR3 is CASSDLGGRGSDNTEAFF. The CDR3 coding sequence is TGTGCCAGCAGCGACCTTGGGGGCAGGGGATCAGACAACACTGAAGCTTTCTTT.

The V call is TRBV9, the J call TRBJ2-1, with 10 bases lining up with TRBD2. Germline assignment: CDR1 SGDLS and CDR2 YYNGEE. The J segment lost 13 bases and the V segment lost 2 bases, leaving 6 bases of the junction unmatched. This CDR3 spans 13 amino acids. The CDR3 reads CASSVVLAGTQFF. The DNA of the CDR3 is TGTGCCAGCAGCGTGGTACTAGCGGGAACCCAGTTCTTC.